The subject of this entry is one TCR beta chain. As yet, its antigen is unknown. Exclusion of patients followed from uncontrolled infection, other autoimmune disease, pregnancy or lactation. This sample stems from a study of T cells in Graves' hyperthyroidism and ophthalmopathy. Study-wide results and caveats: Ophthalmopathy onset followed model prediction by a median about seven months.

Germline CDR1 and CDR2: MNHNS and SASEGT. V lost 8 bases and J 2 bases, leaving 12 bases between the germline ends. This CDR3 contains 13 residues. Researchers took RNA transcripts and amplified the TCR beta CDR3 regions from them. First-round RT-PCR targeting the TCR CDR3 was performed with the HTBI primer set. One entry per CDR3 protein results from TCRdb running MiXCR on the multiplex PCR reads. The sample consists of 200,000 to 300,000 distinct CDR3 sequences, approximately 25% of them appearing once. J is TRBJ1-1 and V is TRBV6-1; a weak D match, TRBD1 (6 bases). This clonotype originated in a middle-aged woman with Graves' ophthalmopathy. The sample consisted of blood. The CDR3 protein is CASVKGGNTEAFF. DNA of the CDR3: TGTGCCAGCGTAAAGGGGGGAAACACTGAAGCTTTCTTT.